Listed here are 32 T cell receptor beta chains from one sample, sequenced in a study of graft-versus-host responses after intestinal transplantation. The repertoire was sequenced with immunoSEQ multiplex PCR; TCRdb's copy has only in-frame clones and lacks some. The sample lists approximately 130,000 clones, about 92% occurring once. Antigens of these TCRs are unknown. Specimen: unstimulated CD4+ T cells sorted from spleen or lymph node cells, collected before intestinal transplant. These receptors came from a human donor who received an intestinal transplant.

This chain's CDR3 is CASSPRGQETQYF. CDR3 DNA: TGTGCCAGCTCACCGAGGGGGCAAGAGACCCAGTACTTC. The gene calls are TRBV18 and TRBJ2-5; D is possibly TRBD1 (6 bases). Trimming removed 3 bases at V and 2 bases at J, with 7 bases between. Germline-derived CDR1 and CDR2 are KGHSH and LQKENI. This CDR3 region has 13 residues.

The chain recombines TRBV10-3 with TRBJ2-3; D perhaps matches TRBD2 (6 bases). This CDR3 region has 15 residues. V was pared by 6 bases and J by 1 base, with 14 bases between. Germline V lookup: CDR1 ENHRY, CDR2 SYGVKD. CDR3 nucleotide sequence: TGTGCCATCAGCAAGGGACTCACAGGCACAGATACGCAGTATTTT. It specifies CAISKGLTGTDTQYF.

The J gene is TRBJ1-6, the V gene TRBV4-1; 10 nucleotides line up with TRBD1. The J segment lost 7 bases and the V segment lost 0 bases, leaving 3 bases of the junction unmatched. Germline-derived CDR1 and CDR2 are MGHRA and YSYEKL. CDR3 length equals 16 residues. CDR3 loop: CASSQEGQGGNSPLHF. The CDR3 DNA reads TGCGCCAGCAGCCAAGAAGGACAGGGGGGGAATTCACCCCTCCACTTT.

This chain joins TRBV11-2 and TRBJ2-3; 9 bases agree with TRBD2. Germline CDR1 SGHAT, CDR2 FQNNGV. The V and J ends lost 5 bases and 5 bases, in that order; junction bases with no gene match: 11. The CDR3 has 16 residues. CDR3 residues: CASSLSAGGPLDTQYF. As DNA, the CDR3 is TGTGCCAGCAGCCTGTCGGCGGGGGGGCCGTTAGATACGCAGTATTTT.

J is TRBJ1-3 and V is TRBV5-1, with D possibly TRBD1 on 6 matching bases. Germline V gene data show CDR1 as SGHRS and CDR2 as YFSETQ. V was cut by 0 bases and J by 2 bases, with 9 bases left in between. The CDR3 has 15 amino acids. CDR3: CASSLGGHPGNTIYF. CDR3 nucleotide sequence: TGCGCCAGCAGCTTGGGGGGACATCCTGGAAACACCATATATTTT. The full variable domain, with the rest looked up from reference TRBV5-1 and TRBJ1-3, is KAGVTQTPRYLIKTRGQQVTLSCSPISGHRSVSWYQQTPGQGLQFLFEYFSETQRNKGNFPGRFSGRQFSNSRSEMNVSTLELGDSALYLCASSLGGHPGNTIYFGEGSWLTVV.

This chain joins TRBV13 and TRBJ1-3; TRBD1 might be the D (6 bases). Germline CDR1 PRHDT, CDR2 FYEKMQ (reference sequence). The CDR3 runs to 16 residues. The germline V and J ends were trimmed by 0 bases and 2 bases, with 11 bases remaining between them. The CDR3 reads CASSLGTGRAGNTIYF. Here the CDR3 DNA reads TGTGCCAGCAGCTTAGGAACAGGGAGAGCTGGAAACACCATATATTTT.

The rearrangement uses TRBV7-2 and TRBJ1-4; D possibly corresponds to TRBD1 (5 bases). CDR3 size: 13 residues. CDR1 and CDR2 from the germline V gene are SGHTA and FQGNSA. The germline V and J ends were trimmed by 3 bases and 7 bases, with 9 bases remaining between them. The CDR3 is CASSLGVAEKLFF. The CDR3 region has the DNA TGTGCCAGCAGCTTGGGGGTAGCTGAAAAACTGTTTTTT.

The CDR3 sequence is CASVQGGGGAFF. In DNA, the CDR3 is TGTGCCAGCGTACAAGGTGGCGGCGGGGCTTTCTTT. The chain has TRBV6-6 and TRBJ1-1; D gene unclear. The V gene lost 8 bases and the J gene lost 11 bases, with 18 bases spanning the gap. This CDR3 is built from 12 residues. CDR1 and CDR2 (germline): MNHNY, SVGAGI (reference sequence).

The V call is TRBV5-1, the J call TRBJ2-2, with D hard to call. Germline V CDR1 and CDR2: SGHRS, YFSETQ. This CDR3 region has 16 residues. The V end lost 1 base, the J end lost 4 bases, and 14 bases lay between the germline ends. The CDR3 coding sequence is TGCGCCAGCAGCTTGCTTTCGCTTGCCCCCACCGGGGAGCTGTTTTTT. This translates into CASSLLSLAPTGELFF.

The V and J genes are TRBV4-1 and TRBJ1-5; TRBD1 is a possible D gene (6 bases). The CDR3 is made up of 17 amino acids. CDR1 is MGHRA, CDR2 YSYEKL, per germline. V was shortened by 4 bases and J by 3 bases, with 19 bases between the two germline ends. The CDR3 sequence is CASSLRQVEVTNQPQHF. CDR3 sequence (DNA): TGCGCCAGCAGCCTTCGACAGGTCGAGGTAACCAATCAGCCCCAGCATTTT.

The chain is built from TRBV23-1 and TRBJ2-1; D gene ambiguous. TRBV23-1 is annotated as an ORF whose role is uncertain. The CDR3 is made up of 12 amino acids. Trimming left V 4 bases short and J 4 bases short, with 5 bases between. The CDR3 here is CASSRHYNEQFF. The CDR3 nucleotides read TGCGCCAGCAGTCGCCATTACAATGAGCAGTTCTTC.

This sequence joins TRBV6-6 and TRBJ1-2; TRBD1 matches at 7 bases. The length of the CDR3 is 13 residues. Germline V lookup: CDR1 MNHNY, CDR2 SVGAGI (reference sequence). V gave up 6 bases and J gave up 5 bases; unmatched junction bases: 6. The chain's CDR3 is CASSPGQLYGYTF. The CDR3 DNA follows: TGTGCCAGCAGCCCGGGACAGCTATATGGCTACACCTTC.

In nucleotides, the CDR3 is TGCGCCAGCAGCCTCGGGCGGGGGACAGGGGCCGGGAATGAGCAGTTCTTC. Translation: CASSLGRGTGAGNEQFF. The chain is built from TRBV4-1 and TRBJ2-1; 10 nucleotides line up with TRBD1. The CDR3 length is 17 residues. Germline V gives CDR1 MGHRA, CDR2 YSYEKL. V lost 4 bases and J lost 7; bases outside the gene matches: 13.

J is TRBJ2-2 and V is TRBV12-5; no definite D call. V was cut by 0 bases and J by 1 base, with 12 bases left in between. CDR1 and CDR2 from the germline V gene are LGHNT and FRNRAP. This CDR3 has 17 amino acids. The CDR3 loop reads CASGLVLRAKNTGELFF. Written as DNA, the CDR3 is TGTGCTAGTGGTTTGGTACTAAGGGCTAAGAACACCGGGGAGCTGTTTTTT.

V is TRBV5-4 and J is TRBJ1-1, with D possibly being TRBD1 (5 bases). The CDR3 is made up of 15 amino acids. Germline V CDR1 and CDR2: SGHNT, YYREEE (reference sequence). The V gene lost 4 bases and the J gene lost 3 bases, with 16 bases spanning the gap. The CDR3 loop is CASSQSWGMDTEAFF. The CDR3 DNA sequence: TGTGCCAGCAGCCAGAGCTGGGGGATGGACACTGAAGCTTTCTTT.

J is TRBJ2-1 and V is TRBV9; D unresolved. Germline values: CDR1 SGDLS, CDR2 YYNGEE. This CDR3 spans 14 amino acids. Trimming removed 0 bases from V and 4 bases from J, with 8 bases in between. The CDR3 loop reads CASSVAWGYNEQFF. The CDR3 bases are TGTGCCAGCAGCGTAGCGTGGGGTTACAATGAGCAGTTCTTC.

J is TRBJ1-6 and V is TRBV5-1; 7 bases agree with TRBD1. This CDR3 comprises 16 residues. After removal of 0 bases from V and 8 bases from J, the junction contained 8 bases not matched to a gene. CDR1 and CDR2 (germline): SGHRS, YFSETQ. Here the CDR3 reads CASSLESRDRYSPLHF. The CDR3 bases are TGCGCCAGCAGCTTGGAGTCTCGGGACAGATATTCACCCCTCCACTTT.

This clone was seen just once. The CDR3 protein is CASSFPGARTTNEKLFF. CDR3 bases: TGTGCCAGCAGCTTCCCAGGAGCGAGAACAACTAATGAAAAACTGTTTTTT. The chain has TRBV7-3 and TRBJ1-4; D is undetermined. This CDR3 comprises 17 residues. From germline, CDR1 is SGHTA and CDR2 FQGTGA. Deletions cut 3 bases from V and 0 bases from J, with 14 bases between.

The rearrangement uses TRBV6-1 and TRBJ2-5; the match to TRBD1 covers 10 bases. Trimming removed 8 bases from V and 5 bases from J; junction bases left unmatched: 2. The CDR3 extends over 12 amino acids. The V gene's germline CDR1 is MNHNS and CDR2 SASEGT. CDR3 sequence reads: CASDRGHETQYF. CDR3 in DNA: TGTGCCAGCGACAGGGGGCATGAGACCCAGTACTTC.

The V and J genes are TRBV5-1 and TRBJ2-2; 8 bases fit TRBD2. Germline-derived CDR1 and CDR2 are SGHRS and YFSETQ. V lost 3 bases to trimming and J lost 5 bases; unmatched junction nucleotides: 6. The CDR3 is 15 residues long. The CDR3 bases are TGCGCCAGCAGCTCCACTAGCGGAATAACCGGGGAGCTGTTTTTT. This gives the protein CASSSTSGITGELFF.

The chain has TRBV9 and TRBJ2-3; no reliable D call. The germline V gene has CDR1 SGDLS and CDR2 YYNGEE. Trimming pared 3 bases from V and 2 bases from J, leaving 7 bases between. CDR3 length equals 13 residues. CDR3 sequence (DNA): TGTGCCAGCAGCGCGGGTCCCACAGATACGCAGTATTTT. As protein: CASSAGPTDTQYF.

The chain recombines TRBV30 with TRBJ2-3; 10 positions agree with TRBD2. The CDR3 has 16 amino acids. Germline values: CDR1 GTSNPN, CDR2 SVGIG (reference sequence). The V and J ends lost 2 bases and 1 base, in that order; junction bases with no gene match: 6. The CDR3 nucleotides read TGTGCCTGGAGTCCCCCACTAGCGGGACGCACAGATACGCAGTATTTT. It is translated as CAWSPPLAGRTDTQYF.

This clone has a single count. The V and J genes are TRBV9 and TRBJ1-3, with 7 bases identical to TRBD1. The CDR3 loop spans 14 amino acids. The trim removed 4 bases at V and 8 bases at J, leaving 9 bases unmatched. CDR1 SGDLS and CDR2 YYNGEE come from the germline V gene. The CDR3 sequence: CASSPRQGRDTIYF. As DNA, the CDR3 is TGTGCCAGCAGCCCGCGACAGGGTCGGGACACCATATATTTT. Together with reference TRBV9 and TRBJ1-3, the CDR3 gives the full variable domain: DSGVTQTPKHLITATGQRVTLRCSPRSGDLSVYWYQQSLDQGLQFLIQYYNGEERAKGNILERFSAQQFPDLHSELNLSSLELGDSALYFCASSPRQGRDTIYFGEGSWLTVV.

The CDR3 DNA follows: TGTGCCAGCAGTGCCGGGGGCCCCACAGATACGCAGTATTTT. Encoded protein: CASSAGGPTDTQYF. The rearrangement joins TRBV6-1 to TRBJ2-3; D may match TRBD1 or TRBD2 (6 bases each). Germline CDR1 is MNHNS and CDR2 is SASEGT. Trimming pared 4 bases from V and 2 bases from J, leaving 10 bases between. The CDR3 is made up of 14 amino acids.

The CDR3 sequence is CASSLTGNSGGYTF. CDR3 sequence (DNA): TGCGCCAGCAGCTTAACTGGAAACAGTGGAGGCTACACCTTC. The J gene is TRBJ1-2, the V gene TRBV5-1, with D hard to call. Looked up from germline, CDR1 is SGHRS and CDR2 is YFSETQ. The CDR3 contains 14 residues. The V end was cut by 2 bases, the J end by 8 bases, with 16 bases between.

This chain joins TRBV6-5 and TRBJ1-3; D is ambiguous. The V gene lost 0 bases and the J gene lost 4 bases, with 13 bases spanning the gap. Germline-derived CDR1 and CDR2 are MNHEY and SVGAGI. The CDR3 is 16 amino acids. The CDR3 loop is CASSYSRASAGNTIYF. CDR3 coding DNA: TGTGCCAGCAGTTACTCCCGGGCCAGTGCCGGAAACACCATATATTTT.

CDR3 region: CASSLYSQGARDTGELFF. The CDR3 DNA follows: TGCGCCAGCAGCTTGTATTCACAGGGGGCAAGGGACACCGGGGAGCTGTTTTTT. This rearrangement joins TRBV5-1 to TRBJ2-2; 9 bases align to TRBD1. Germline V lookup: CDR1 SGHRS, CDR2 YFSETQ. Germline trimming cut 1 base from V and 3 bases from J; bases unmatched to any gene: 10. This CDR3 has 18 residues.

V and J are TRBV11-1 and TRBJ2-1; D is uncertain. CDR1 SGHAT and CDR2 FQDESV come from the germline V gene (reference sequence). V was clipped by 1 base and J by 5 bases, with 9 bases between them. The CDR3 has 14 amino acids. The CDR3 here is CASSLDYNNNEQFF. The CDR3 nucleotides are TGTGCCAGCAGCTTAGACTATAATAACAATGAGCAGTTCTTC.

J is TRBJ1-2 and V is TRBV10-3; D is unclear. Germline V gene lookup returns CDR1 ENHRY and CDR2 SYGVKD. The CDR3 is 12 residues long. Trimming removed 8 bases at V and 3 bases at J, with 10 bases between. Written as DNA, the CDR3 is TGTGCCATCTCTGAGAGGGACTATGGCTACACCTTC. The encoded protein is CAISERDYGYTF.

The chain has TRBV5-4 and TRBJ2-7; tentatively, D is TRBD2 (6 bases). With 4 bases removed from V and 1 base from J, the gap between germline ends came to 9 bases. Germline CDR1 SGHNT, CDR2 YYREEE (reference sequence). This CDR3 region has 13 residues. CDR3: CASSQGTSYEQYF. CDR3 bases: TGTGCCAGCAGCCAAGGGACTTCCTACGAGCAGTACTTC.

The CDR3 DNA follows: TGTGCCTGGAGGTCTTCCACAGATACGCAGTATTTT. Its protein product is CAWRSSTDTQYF. The chain joins TRBV30 to TRBJ2-3; no clear D. The germline gives CDR1 GTSNPN, CDR2 SVGIG (reference sequence). Trimming removed 3 bases from V and 2 bases from J, with 6 bases in between. This CDR3 has 12 amino acids.

The chain recombines TRBV29-1 with TRBJ2-1, with TRBD1 as a possible D gene (6 bases). Trimming removed 4 bases from V and 4 bases from J, with 14 bases in between. Germline CDR1 reads SQVTM; CDR2 reads ANQGSEA. The CDR3 loop spans 14 amino acids. The CDR3 DNA sequence: TGCAGCGTTGTAAGGCAGGGGCTTTACAATGAGCAGTTCTTC. The encoded protein is CSVVRQGLYNEQFF.